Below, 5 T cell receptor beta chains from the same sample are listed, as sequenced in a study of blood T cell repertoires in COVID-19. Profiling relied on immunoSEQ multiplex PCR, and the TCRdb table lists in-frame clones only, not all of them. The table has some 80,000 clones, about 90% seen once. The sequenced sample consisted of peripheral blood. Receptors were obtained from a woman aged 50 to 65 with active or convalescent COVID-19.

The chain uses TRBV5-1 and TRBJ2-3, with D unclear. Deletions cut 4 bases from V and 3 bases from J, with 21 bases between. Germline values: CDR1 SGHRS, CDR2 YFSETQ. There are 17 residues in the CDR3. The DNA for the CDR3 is TGCGCCAGCAGCATATCCCGACTCCGCGGTGGAACAGATACGCAGTATTTT. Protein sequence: CASSISRLRGGTDTQYF.

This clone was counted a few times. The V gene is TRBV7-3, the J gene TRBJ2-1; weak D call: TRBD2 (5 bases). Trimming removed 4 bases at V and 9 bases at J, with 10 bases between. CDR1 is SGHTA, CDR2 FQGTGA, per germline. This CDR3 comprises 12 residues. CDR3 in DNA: TGTGCCAGCAGCTCCTCTGCGGGTGAGCAGTTCTTC. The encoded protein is CASSSSAGEQFF.

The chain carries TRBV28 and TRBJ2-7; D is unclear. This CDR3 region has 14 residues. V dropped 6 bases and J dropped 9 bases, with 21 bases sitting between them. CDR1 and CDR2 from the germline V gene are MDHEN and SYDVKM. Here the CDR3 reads CASSPPNSYVRQYF. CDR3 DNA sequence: TGTGCCAGCAGCCCCCCTAATTCCTACGTTCGGCAGTACTTC.

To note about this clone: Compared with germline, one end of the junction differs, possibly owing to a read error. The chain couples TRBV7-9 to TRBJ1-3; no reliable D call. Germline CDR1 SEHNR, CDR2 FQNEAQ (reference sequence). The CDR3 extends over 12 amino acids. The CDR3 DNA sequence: TGTGCCACCTCGGAGTCTGAAAACACCATATATTTT. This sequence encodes CATSESENTIYF.

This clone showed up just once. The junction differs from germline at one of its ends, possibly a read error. The CDR3 DNA reads TGTGCCAGCAGTAAAGCGGGTCGCGGTACTGAAGCTTTCTTT. This sequence encodes CASSKAGRGTEAFF. The rearrangement links TRBV6-1 to TRBJ1-1, with D unclear. Germline CDR1 reads MNHNS; CDR2 reads SASEGT. The CDR3 is 14 amino acids.